The rows below give T cell receptor beta chains drawn from one sample of a study of Ad26.COV2.S vaccination and SARS-CoV-2 variants. TCRdb's table, derived via immunoSEQ multiplex PCR, lists solely in-frame clones and lacks some. The data contain 300,000 to 350,000 clones, about 85% of them singletons. The material was peripheral blood, obtained in a trial of Ad26.COV2.S vaccine versus placebo. Receptor source: a person aged 18-65 years who received the Ad26.COV2.S COVID-19 vaccine or a placebo. Each CDR3 is given with its conserved first and last residue. The D gene is left open where the match is weak. Size tells how often a clone was seen (once, few, many) or the class of an expanded clone, and some rows leave it out.

J gene	clone size	V gene	D gene	CDR3 protein	CDR3 DNA
TRBJ1-5	NA	TRBV30	NA	CAWSRGQDNQPQHF	TGTGCCTGGAGTAGAGGTCAGGACAATCAGCCCCAGCATTTT
TRBJ2-3	NA	TRBV2	TRBD2	CASSRERGGTDTQYF	TGTGCCAGCAGTAGGGAGCGGGGGGGCACAGATACGCAGTATTTT
TRBJ1-1	NA	TRBV19	NA	CASRKGSRMNTEAFF	TGTGCCAGTAGAAAGGGATCCCGAATGAACACTGAAGCTTTCTTT
TRBJ2-7	NA	TRBV6-5	NA	CASSRERYEQYF	TGTGCCAGCTCCCGGGAGCGCTACGAGCAGTACTTC
TRBJ2-5	NA	TRBV4-3	NA	CASSPQDSKETQYF	TGCGCCAGCAGCCCCCAGGACAGCAAAGAGACCCAGTACTTC
TRBJ1-1	NA	TRBV28	NA	CASTLRIGTFREAFF	TGTGCCAGCACCCTGAGGATCGGGACTTTTAGAGAAGCTTTCTTT
TRBJ1-1	NA	TRBV5-1	TRBD1	CASSLRTGGSSTEAFF	TGCGCCAGCAGCTTACGGACAGGGGGCTCGAGCACTGAAGCTTTCTTT
TRBJ2-1	NA	TRBV1	NA	CTSSQDPPQAYVGVDEQFF	TGCACCAGCAGCCAAGATCCTCCCCAAGCCTATGTGGGGGTCGATGAGCAGTTCTTC
TRBJ2-3	NA	TRBV6-5	TRBD2	CASSRLAGDTDTQYF	TGTGCCAGCAGCCGACTAGCGGGAGATACAGATACGCAGTATTTT
TRBJ2-7	NA	TRBV11-2	NA	CASSRSGSYEQYF	TGTGCCAGCAGCCGAAGCGGGTCCTACGAGCAGTACTTC
TRBJ1-1	NA	TRBV6-5	NA	CASRVDGSWNTEAFF	TGTGCCAGCAGGGTGGACGGAAGTTGGAACACTGAAGCTTTCTTT
TRBJ2-7	NA	TRBV6-5	TRBD1	CATRTGEYEQYF	TGTGCCACTAGGACAGGGGAATACGAGCAGTACTTC
TRBJ2-1	NA	TRBV27	TRBD1	CATGTGIYNEQFF	TGTGCCACCGGGACAGGGATCTACAATGAGCAGTTCTTC
TRBJ1-6	NA	TRBV7-2	NA	CASSLPRGGLPLHF	TGTGCCAGCAGCTTACCCCGGGGGGGTCTACCCCTCCACTTT
TRBJ2-5	NA	TRBV3-1/TRBV3-2	TRBD2	CASSPTAGERETQYF	TGTGCCAGCAGTCCTACAGCGGGGGAAAGGGAGACCCAGTACTTC
TRBJ1-2	NA	TRBV5-1	NA	CASSPLSYGYTF	TGCGCCAGCAGCCCGTTGAGCTATGGCTACACCTTC
TRBJ1-6	once	TRBV18	NA	CASSPPGGVNSPLHF	TGTGCCAGCTCTCCCCCCGGGGGAGTTAATTCACCCCTCCACTTT
TRBJ2-1	NA	TRBV5-1	NA	CASSGDNYNEQFF	TGCGCCAGCAGCGGGGACAATTACAATGAGCAGTTCTTC
TRBJ1-1	NA	TRBV9	NA	CASSADVSLGTEAFF	TGTGCCAGCAGCGCTGACGTCTCCCTTGGAACTGAAGCTTTCTTT
TRBJ2-5	NA	TRBV5-1	TRBD2	CASSLVQGGLAGAKETQYF	TGCGCCAGCAGCTTGGTCCAGGGGGGACTAGCGGGGGCCAAAGAGACCCAGTACTTC
TRBJ2-5	NA	TRBV5-1	NA	CASSLGRVRETQYF	TGCGCCAGCAGCTTGGGCAGGGTGAGGGAGACCCAGTACTTC
TRBJ2-3	NA	TRBV9	TRBD2	CASSVGIAGNSLGAQYF	TGTGCCAGCAGCGTTGGAATAGCGGGGAACTCCCTTGGGGCGCAGTATTTT
TRBJ2-7	NA	TRBV7-8	NA	CASSLLQVTYEQYF	TGTGCCAGCAGCTTGTTACAGGTGACCTACGAGCAGTACTTC
TRBJ2-1	once	TRBV7-2	TRBD1	CASSLVRTGGKFF	TGTGCCAGCAGCTTAGTTCGCACAGGGGGCAAGTTCTTC
TRBJ2-5	NA	TRBV7-3	NA	CASSADRSETQYF	TGTGCCAGCAGTGCGGACAGAAGTGAGACCCAGTACTTC
TRBJ1-4	many	TRBV14	NA	CETNEKLFF	TGTGAAACTAATGAAAAACTGTTTTTT
TRBJ1-2	NA	TRBV27	NA	CASSSSGTRGYTF	TGTGCCAGCAGTTCATCCGGGACCAGGGGCTACACCTTC
TRBJ1-5	NA	TRBV7-6	NA	CASSLTPNSNQPQHF	TGTGCCAGCAGCTTAACGCCGAATAGCAATCAGCCCCAGCATTTT
TRBJ2-7	NA	TRBV29-1	NA	CSVSSGDAYEQYF	TGCAGCGTTTCGTCAGGGGACGCCTACGAGCAGTACTTC
TRBJ2-7	NA	TRBV6-1	NA	CASSEYLGPMPYEQYF	TGTGCCAGCAGTGAATATCTGGGGCCAATGCCCTACGAGCAGTACTTC
TRBJ2-5	NA	TRBV11-3	TRBD1	CASSSRTGGAETQYF	TGTGCCAGCAGCTCCCGGACAGGGGGCGCGGAGACCCAGTACTTC
TRBJ2-7	NA	TRBV28	TRBD2	CASGLAVPYEQYF	TGTGCCTCCGGACTAGCGGTCCCCTACGAGCAGTACTTC
TRBJ2-6	NA	TRBV7-3	NA	CASSTKYSGANVLTF	TGTGCCAGCAGCACCAAATACTCTGGGGCCAACGTCCTGACTTTC
TRBJ1-2	once	TRBV6-6	NA	CASSYDGVGHYGYTF	TGTGCCAGCAGTTACGACGGGGTGGGACACTATGGCTACACCTTC
TRBJ2-6	NA	TRBV18	NA	CASSPTLGANVLTF	TGTGCCAGCTCACCTACTTTGGGGGCCAACGTCCTGACTTTC
TRBJ2-5	NA	TRBV7-9	TRBD2	CASSSSLSGLAVETQYF	TGTGCCAGCAGCTCCTCCTTGTCGGGACTAGCGGTCGAGACCCAGTACTTC
TRBJ2-5	NA	TRBV4-3	NA	CASSQEGRWKETQYF	TGCGCCAGCAGTCAGGAGGGGCGGTGGAAAGAGACCCAGTACTTC
TRBJ2-5	NA	TRBV7-3	NA	CASSPGTPYGGTQYF	TGTGCCAGCAGCCCCGGGACTCCCTACGGGGGGACCCAGTACTTC
TRBJ2-7	few	TRBV2	NA	CASSTTVREYF	TGTGCCAGCAGTACGACGGTGAGGGAGTACTTC
TRBJ1-2	once	TRBV19	NA	CASSIGQRYGYTF	TGTGCCAGTAGTATAGGACAGCGCTATGGCTACACCTTC
TRBJ2-2	NA	TRBV7-9	NA	CASSTDLNGELFF	TGTGCCAGCAGTACTGACCTCAACGGGGAGCTGTTTTTT
TRBJ2-7	NA	TRBV4-1	NA	CASSQDPGDEQYF	TGCGCCAGCAGCCAAGATCCGGGCGACGAGCAGTACTTC
TRBJ2-1	few	TRBV27	TRBD2	CASSPKGLGSVEQFF	TGTGCCAGCAGTCCTAAGGGACTAGGGTCGGTTGAGCAGTTCTTC
TRBJ1-4	NA	TRBV7-2	NA	CASSLDYNNEKLFF	TGTGCCAGCAGCTTAGATTATAATAATGAAAAACTGTTTTTT
TRBJ1-1	NA	TRBV27	NA	CASSFDQFGEAFF	TGTGCCAGCAGTTTTGACCAGTTTGGTGAAGCTTTCTTT
TRBJ1-1	NA	TRBV12-3/TRBV12-4	NA	CASSLGGVAFF	TGTGCCAGCAGTTTGGGTGGAGTAGCTTTCTTT
TRBJ1-2	NA	TRBV7-2	NA	CASSPDRDPYYGYTF	TGTGCCAGCAGTCCCGACCGGGACCCCTACTATGGCTACACCTTC
TRBJ1-5	once	TRBV27	NA	CASSLQPHNQPQHF	TGTGCCAGCAGTTTACAGCCGCACAATCAGCCCCAGCATTTT
TRBJ2-4	NA	TRBV3-1/TRBV3-2	NA	CASSQDPGYSKNIQYF	TGTGCCAGCAGCCAAGATCCGGGATATTCCAAAAACATTCAGTACTTC
TRBJ2-7	NA	TRBV29-1	TRBD2	CSVGLAGENYEQYF	TGCAGCGTTGGTTTAGCGGGGGAGAACTACGAGCAGTACTTC
TRBJ2-3	once	TRBV2	TRBD1	CASRAGQGRTDTQYF	TGTGCCAGCAGAGCTGGACAGGGCCGGACAGATACGCAGTATTTT
TRBJ2-5	NA	TRBV2	NA	CASSEARTPRSQYF	TGTGCCAGCAGTGAAGCGCGGACTCCCAGATCCCAGTACTTC
TRBJ2-4	NA	TRBV7-9	TRBD2	CASGGVAGAKNIQYF	TGTGCCAGCGGCGGAGTAGCGGGAGCCAAAAACATTCAGTACTTC
TRBJ2-1	NA	TRBV3-1/TRBV3-2	NA	CASSLSLPRGNEQFF	TGTGCCAGCAGCCTCAGCCTCCCCCGGGGTAATGAGCAGTTCTTC
TRBJ1-2	NA	TRBV7-9	TRBD1	CASTQDRVNYGYTF	TGTGCCAGCACCCAGGACAGGGTGAACTATGGCTACACCTTC